This TCR beta chain was observed in a study of T cell changes during pregnancy in multiple sclerosis. Assay used: immunoSEQ multiplex PCR; TCRdb lists only in-frame clones, some missing. This table has 50,000 or so clones, approximately 93% appearing once. Per germline, CDR1 SNHLY and CDR2 FYNNEI. The CDR3 runs to 13 residues. After removal of 8 bases from V and 4 bases from J, the junction contained 1 base not matched to a gene. The sample in question was peripheral blood, obtained in the second trimester of pregnancy. This receptor was identified in a female donor with multiple sclerosis, enrolled in a pregnancy study. The chain recombines TRBV2 with TRBJ2-2, with 10 bases that match TRBD1. This CDR3 reads CASDRGLTGELFF. DNA for the CDR3: TGTGCCAGCGACAGGGGGCTCACCGGGGAGCTGTTTTTT.